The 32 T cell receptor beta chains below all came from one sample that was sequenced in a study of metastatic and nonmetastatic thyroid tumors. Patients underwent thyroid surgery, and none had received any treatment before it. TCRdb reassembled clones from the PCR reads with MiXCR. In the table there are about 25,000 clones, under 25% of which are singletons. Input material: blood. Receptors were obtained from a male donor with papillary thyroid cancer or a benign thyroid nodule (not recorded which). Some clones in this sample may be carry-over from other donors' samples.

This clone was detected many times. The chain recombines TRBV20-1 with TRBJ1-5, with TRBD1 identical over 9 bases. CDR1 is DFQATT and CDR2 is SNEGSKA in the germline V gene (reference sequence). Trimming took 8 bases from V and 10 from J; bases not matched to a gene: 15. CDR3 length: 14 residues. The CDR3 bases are TGCAGTACTACAGGGGGCGACGGGATGGGTCCCCAGCATTTT. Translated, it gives CSTTGGDGMGPQHF.

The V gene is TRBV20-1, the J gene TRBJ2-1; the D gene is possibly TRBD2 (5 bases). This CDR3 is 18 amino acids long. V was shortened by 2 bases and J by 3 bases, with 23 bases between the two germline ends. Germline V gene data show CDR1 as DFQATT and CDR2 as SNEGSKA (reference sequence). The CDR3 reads CSARSPRGLVGNYNEQFF. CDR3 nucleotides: TGCAGTGCTAGATCCCCCCGAGGGCTGGTCGGGAACTACAATGAGCAGTTCTTC.

CDR3 coding DNA: TGTGCCAGCAGCTTGGCAGTGAACTCCTACAATGAGCAGTTCTTC. Amino acids: CASSLAVNSYNEQFF. This chain links TRBV5-5 with TRBJ2-1; D call uncertain. The CDR3 is 15 residues long. Germline CDR1 SGHKS, CDR2 YYEKEE (reference sequence). V lost 0 bases and J lost 0, with 7 bases in between.

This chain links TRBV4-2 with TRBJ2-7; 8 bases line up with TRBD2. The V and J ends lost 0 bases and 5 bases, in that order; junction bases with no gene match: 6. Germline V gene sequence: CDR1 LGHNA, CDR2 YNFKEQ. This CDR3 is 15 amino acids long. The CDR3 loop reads CASSQDPGGPNEQYF. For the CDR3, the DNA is TGTGCCAGCAGCCAAGATCCGGGAGGGCCGAACGAGCAGTACTTC.

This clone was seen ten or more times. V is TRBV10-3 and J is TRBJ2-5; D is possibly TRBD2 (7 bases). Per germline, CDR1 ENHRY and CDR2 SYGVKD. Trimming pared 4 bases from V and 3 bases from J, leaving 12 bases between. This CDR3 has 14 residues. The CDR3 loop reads CAISAGGREETQYF. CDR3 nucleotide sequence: TGTGCCATCAGTGCGGGGGGCAGGGAAGAGACCCAGTACTTC.

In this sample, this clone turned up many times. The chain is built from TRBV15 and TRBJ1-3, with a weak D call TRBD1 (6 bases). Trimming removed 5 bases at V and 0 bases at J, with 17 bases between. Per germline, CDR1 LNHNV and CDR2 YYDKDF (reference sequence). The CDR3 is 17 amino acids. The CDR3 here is CATSLQSTGFSGNTIYF. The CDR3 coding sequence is TGTGCCACCAGCCTGCAATCGACAGGATTCTCTGGAAACACCATATATTTT.

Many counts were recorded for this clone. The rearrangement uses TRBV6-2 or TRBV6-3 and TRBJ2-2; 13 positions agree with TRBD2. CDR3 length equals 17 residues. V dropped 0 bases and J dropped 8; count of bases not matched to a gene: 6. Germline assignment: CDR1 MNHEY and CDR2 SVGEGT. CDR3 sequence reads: CASSYSTSGRAAGELFF. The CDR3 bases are TGTGCCAGCAGTTACTCCACTAGCGGGAGGGCAGCGGGGGAGCTGTTTTTT.

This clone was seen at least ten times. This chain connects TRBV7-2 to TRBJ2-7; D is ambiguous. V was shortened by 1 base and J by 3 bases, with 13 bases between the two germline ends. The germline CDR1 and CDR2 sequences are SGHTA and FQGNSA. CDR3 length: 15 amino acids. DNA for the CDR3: TGTGCCAGCAGCTTAGGTTTGTACAAGATCTACGAGCAGTACTTC. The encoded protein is CASSLGLYKIYEQYF.

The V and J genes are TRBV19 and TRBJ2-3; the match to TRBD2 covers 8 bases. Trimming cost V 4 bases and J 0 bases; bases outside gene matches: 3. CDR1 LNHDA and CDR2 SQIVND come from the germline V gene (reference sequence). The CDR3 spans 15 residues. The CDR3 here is CASSNIAGSTDTQYF. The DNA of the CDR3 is TGTGCCAGTAGTAATATAGCGGGAAGCACAGATACGCAGTATTTT.

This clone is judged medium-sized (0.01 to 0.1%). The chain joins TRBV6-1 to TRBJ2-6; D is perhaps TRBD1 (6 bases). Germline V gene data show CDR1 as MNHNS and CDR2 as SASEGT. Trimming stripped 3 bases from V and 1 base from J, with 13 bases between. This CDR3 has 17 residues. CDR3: CASSDVPGDSGANVLTF. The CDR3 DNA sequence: TGTGCCAGCAGTGACGTGCCAGGGGATTCTGGGGCCAACGTCCTGACTTTC.

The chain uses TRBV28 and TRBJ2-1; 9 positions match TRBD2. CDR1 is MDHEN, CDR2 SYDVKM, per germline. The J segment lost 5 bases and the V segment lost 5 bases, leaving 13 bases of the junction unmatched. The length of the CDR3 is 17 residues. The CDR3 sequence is CASSQIRLAEFNNEQFF. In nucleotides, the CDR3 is TGTGCCAGCAGTCAAATTCGACTAGCGGAATTTAACAATGAGCAGTTCTTC.

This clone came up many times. CDR3 residues: CASSLAGIAGGPNYNEQFF. In DNA, the CDR3 is TGCGCCAGCAGCTTGGCCGGGATAGCGGGAGGGCCGAACTACAATGAGCAGTTCTTC. The chain recombines TRBV5-1 with TRBJ2-1; 11 bases are a match to TRBD2. V shed 0 bases, J shed 3 bases, and the junction held 11 bases outside the gene matches. The CDR3 totals 19 residues. Germline V gene sequence: CDR1 SGHRS, CDR2 YFSETQ.

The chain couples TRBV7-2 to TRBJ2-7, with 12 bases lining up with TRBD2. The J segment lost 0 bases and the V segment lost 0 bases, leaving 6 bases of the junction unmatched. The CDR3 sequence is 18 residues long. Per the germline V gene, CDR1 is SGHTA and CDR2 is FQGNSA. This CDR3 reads CASSLAGTSGPISYEQYF. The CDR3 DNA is TGTGCCAGCAGCTTAGCCGGGACTAGCGGGCCAATCTCCTACGAGCAGTACTTC.

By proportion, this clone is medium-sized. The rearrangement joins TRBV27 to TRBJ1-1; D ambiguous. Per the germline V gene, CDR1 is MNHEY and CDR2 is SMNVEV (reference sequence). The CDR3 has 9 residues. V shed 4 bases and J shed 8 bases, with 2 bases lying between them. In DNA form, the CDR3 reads TGTGCCAGCAGTTCAGAAGCTTTCTTT. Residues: CASSSEAFF.

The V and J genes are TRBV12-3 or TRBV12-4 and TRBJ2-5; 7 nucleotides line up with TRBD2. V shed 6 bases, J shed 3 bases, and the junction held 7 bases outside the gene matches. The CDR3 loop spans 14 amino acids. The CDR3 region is CASSKTGTKETQYF. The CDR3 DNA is TGTGCCAGCAGCAAAACCGGGACTAAAGAGACCCAGTACTTC.

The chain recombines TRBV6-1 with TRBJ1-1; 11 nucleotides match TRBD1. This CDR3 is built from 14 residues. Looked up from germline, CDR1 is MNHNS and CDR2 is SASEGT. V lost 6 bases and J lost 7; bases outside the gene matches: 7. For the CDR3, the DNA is TGTGCCAGCAGGACCGGACAGGGGGCCGGTGAAGCTTTCTTT. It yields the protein CASRTGQGAGEAFF.

The DNA for the CDR3 is TGTGCCAGCAGCTTAGCTGGCAGCCACGAGCAGTACTTC. As protein: CASSLAGSHEQYF. The V call is TRBV11-1, the J call TRBJ2-7; no clear D gene. The ends were cut back, 0 bases at V and 5 bases at J, with 8 bases in the middle. The CDR3 loop spans 13 amino acids. The V gene's germline CDR1 is SGHAT and CDR2 FQDESV (reference sequence).

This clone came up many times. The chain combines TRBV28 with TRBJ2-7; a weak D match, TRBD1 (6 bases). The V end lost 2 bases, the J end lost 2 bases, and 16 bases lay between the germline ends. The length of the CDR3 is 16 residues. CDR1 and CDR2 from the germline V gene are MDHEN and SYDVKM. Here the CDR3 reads CASSLRALGATYEQYF. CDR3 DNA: TGTGCCAGCAGTTTAAGGGCCCTGGGGGCGACCTACGAGCAGTACTTC.

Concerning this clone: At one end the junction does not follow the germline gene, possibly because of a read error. This chain's CDR3 is CASGLGVGSNVLTF. The CDR3, as DNA: TGTGCCAGCGGTTTGGGGGTCGGGTCCAACGTCCTGACTTTC. This rearrangement joins TRBV12-3 or TRBV12-4 to TRBJ2-6; D is tentatively TRBD1 or TRBD2 (5 bases each). This CDR3 has 14 amino acids.

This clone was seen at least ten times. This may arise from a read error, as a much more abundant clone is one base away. CDR3 in amino acids: CASNPLEGRGYTF. CDR3 DNA: TGTGCCAGCAATCCACTCGAGGGCAGGGGCTACACCTTC. The J gene is TRBJ1-2, the V gene TRBV12-3 or TRBV12-4, with D unresolved. Trimming took off 7 bases at V and 8 bases at J, with 17 bases between the two ends. This CDR3 spans 13 amino acids.

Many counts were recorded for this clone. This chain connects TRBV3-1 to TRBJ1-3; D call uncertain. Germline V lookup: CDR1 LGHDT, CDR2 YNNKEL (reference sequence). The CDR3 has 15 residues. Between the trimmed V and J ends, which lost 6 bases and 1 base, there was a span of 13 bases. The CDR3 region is CASSPARLSGNTIYF. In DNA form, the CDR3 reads TGTGCCAGCAGTCCGGCGCGTTTATCTGGAAACACCATATATTTT.

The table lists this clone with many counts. The CDR3 loop reads CASSERQTQPQHF. The CDR3 coding sequence is TGTGCCAGCAGTGAACGGCAGACCCAGCCCCAGCATTTT. This chain joins TRBV2 and TRBJ1-5; D ambiguous. The CDR3 runs to 13 residues. CDR1 is SNHLY and CDR2 is FYNNEI in the germline V gene. Between the trimmed V and J ends, which lost 2 bases and 7 bases, there was a span of 9 bases.

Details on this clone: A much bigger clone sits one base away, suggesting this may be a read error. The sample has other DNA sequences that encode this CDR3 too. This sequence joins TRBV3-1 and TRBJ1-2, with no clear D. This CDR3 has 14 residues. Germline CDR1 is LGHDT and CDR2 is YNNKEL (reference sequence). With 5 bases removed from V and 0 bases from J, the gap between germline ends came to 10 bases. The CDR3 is CASSNSYANYGYTF. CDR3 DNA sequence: TGTGCCAGCAGCAACTCGTACGCTAACTATGGCTACACCTTC.

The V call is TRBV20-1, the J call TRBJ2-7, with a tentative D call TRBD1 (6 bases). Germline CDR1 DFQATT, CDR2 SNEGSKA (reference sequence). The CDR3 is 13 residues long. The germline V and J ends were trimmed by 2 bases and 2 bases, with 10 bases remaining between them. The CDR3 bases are TGCAGTGCTAGATCAGGGGATACCTACGAGCAGTACTTC. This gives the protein CSARSGDTYEQYF.

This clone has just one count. In DNA, the CDR3 is TGTGCCAGCAGCGAATCCGGGACTAGCGGAGAGACCCAGTACTTC. Translating gives CASSESGTSGETQYF. The chain couples TRBV5-4 to TRBJ2-5, with TRBD2 identical over 11 bases. The CDR3 is 15 residues long. V was clipped by 4 bases and J by 4 bases; unmatched bases: 6. Germline V gene lookup returns CDR1 SGHNT and CDR2 YYREEE (reference sequence).

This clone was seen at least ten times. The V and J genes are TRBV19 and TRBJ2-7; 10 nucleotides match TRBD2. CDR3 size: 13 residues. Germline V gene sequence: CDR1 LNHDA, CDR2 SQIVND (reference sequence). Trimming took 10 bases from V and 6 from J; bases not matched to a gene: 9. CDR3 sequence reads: CATKGGLASEQYF. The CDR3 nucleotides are TGTGCCACAAAAGGGGGACTAGCGAGCGAGCAGTACTTC.

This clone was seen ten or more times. CDR3 DNA sequence: TGTGCCAGCAGCCTAGGGCTCCGGACAGGGGACAACGAGCAGTACTTC. This encodes CASSLGLRTGDNEQYF. The rearrangement links TRBV9 to TRBJ2-7; TRBD1 agrees at 9 bases. CDR3 length: 16 residues. The ends lost 4 bases at V and 5 bases at J; junction bases unmatched: 13. Germline CDR1 is SGDLS and CDR2 is YYNGEE.

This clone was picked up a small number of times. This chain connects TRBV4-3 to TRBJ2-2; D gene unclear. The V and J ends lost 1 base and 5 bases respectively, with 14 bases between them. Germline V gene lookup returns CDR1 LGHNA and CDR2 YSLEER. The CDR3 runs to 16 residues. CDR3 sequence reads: CASSQVPAVQTGELFF. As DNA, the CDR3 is TGCGCCAGCAGCCAAGTACCGGCCGTCCAGACCGGGGAGCTGTTTTTT.

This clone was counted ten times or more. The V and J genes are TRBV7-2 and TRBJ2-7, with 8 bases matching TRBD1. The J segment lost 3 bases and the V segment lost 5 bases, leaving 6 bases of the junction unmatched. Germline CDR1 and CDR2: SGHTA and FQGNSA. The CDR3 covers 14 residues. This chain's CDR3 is CASSRTGFDYEQYF. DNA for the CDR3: TGTGCCAGCAGCCGGACAGGGTTTGACTACGAGCAGTACTTC.

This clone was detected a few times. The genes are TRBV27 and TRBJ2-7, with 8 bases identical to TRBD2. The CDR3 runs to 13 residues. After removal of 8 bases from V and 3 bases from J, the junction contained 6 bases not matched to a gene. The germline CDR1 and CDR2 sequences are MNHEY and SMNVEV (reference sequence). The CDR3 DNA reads TGTGCCAGCTCCTTCAGCGGGAGCTACGAGCAGTACTTC. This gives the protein CASSFSGSYEQYF.

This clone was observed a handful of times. The DNA of the CDR3 is TGTGCCAGCAGCCCCCCGGGGCGCGGCGGCACAGATACGCAGTATTTT. It codes for CASSPPGRGGTDTQYF. This chain connects TRBV25-1 to TRBJ2-3, with D perhaps being TRBD1 or TRBD2 (5 bases each). This CDR3 contains 16 residues. CDR1 and CDR2 from the germline V gene are MGHDK and SYGVNS. The germline V and J ends were trimmed by 6 bases and 1 base, with 17 bases remaining between them.

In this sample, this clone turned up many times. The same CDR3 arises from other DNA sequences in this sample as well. The CDR3 loop is CASSQDPQRPNTGELFF. The CDR3 nucleotides are TGTGCCAGCAGCCAAGATCCACAGCGTCCGAACACCGGGGAGCTGTTTTTT. The chain carries TRBV4-2 and TRBJ2-2; D is unresolved. The V gene's germline CDR1 is LGHNA and CDR2 YNFKEQ. The CDR3 totals 17 residues. V gave up 0 bases and J gave up 0 bases, with 11 bases separating them.